This T cell receptor (beta chain) was recovered during a study of blood T cell repertoires in COVID-19. Study in general: Samples of COVID-19 (acute and convalescent) were obtained from the United States, Italy and Spain.

This table comes from immunoSEQ multiplex PCR, and its TCRdb copy is limited to in-frame clones, with some not included. Of about 220,000 clones in the sample, about 81% were seen once. Seattle patients were enrolled while actively infected and followed longitudinally. This CDR3 spans 15 amino acids. Germline loops: CDR1 KGHSH, CDR2 LQKENI. With V trimmed by 1 base and J by 1 base, 2 bases remained unmatched. This sequence joins TRBV18 and TRBJ2-5; 8 nucleotides match TRBD1. Sequenced sample: peripheral blood. This clonotype was sampled from a woman between 65 and 79 years old with COVID-19, enrolled during active disease. Here the CDR3 reads CASSPRTGTQETQYF. The DNA of the CDR3 is TGTGCCAGCTCACCACGGACAGGGACCCAAGAGACCCAGTACTTC.